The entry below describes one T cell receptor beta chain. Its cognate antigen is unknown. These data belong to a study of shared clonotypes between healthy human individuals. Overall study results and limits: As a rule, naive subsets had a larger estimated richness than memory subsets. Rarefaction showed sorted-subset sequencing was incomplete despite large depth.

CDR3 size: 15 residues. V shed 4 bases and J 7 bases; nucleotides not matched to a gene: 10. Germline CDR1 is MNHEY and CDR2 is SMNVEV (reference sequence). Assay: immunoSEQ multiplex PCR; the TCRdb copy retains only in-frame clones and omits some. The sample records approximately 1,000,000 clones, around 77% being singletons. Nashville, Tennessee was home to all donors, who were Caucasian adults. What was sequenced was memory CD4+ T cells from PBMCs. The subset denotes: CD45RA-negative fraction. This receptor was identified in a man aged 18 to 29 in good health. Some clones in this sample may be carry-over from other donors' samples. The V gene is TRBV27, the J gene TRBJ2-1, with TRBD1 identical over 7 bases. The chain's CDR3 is CASSSPSRRGNEQFF. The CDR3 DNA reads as TGTGCCAGCAGTTCCCCCTCCCGCAGGGGGAATGAGCAGTTCTTC.